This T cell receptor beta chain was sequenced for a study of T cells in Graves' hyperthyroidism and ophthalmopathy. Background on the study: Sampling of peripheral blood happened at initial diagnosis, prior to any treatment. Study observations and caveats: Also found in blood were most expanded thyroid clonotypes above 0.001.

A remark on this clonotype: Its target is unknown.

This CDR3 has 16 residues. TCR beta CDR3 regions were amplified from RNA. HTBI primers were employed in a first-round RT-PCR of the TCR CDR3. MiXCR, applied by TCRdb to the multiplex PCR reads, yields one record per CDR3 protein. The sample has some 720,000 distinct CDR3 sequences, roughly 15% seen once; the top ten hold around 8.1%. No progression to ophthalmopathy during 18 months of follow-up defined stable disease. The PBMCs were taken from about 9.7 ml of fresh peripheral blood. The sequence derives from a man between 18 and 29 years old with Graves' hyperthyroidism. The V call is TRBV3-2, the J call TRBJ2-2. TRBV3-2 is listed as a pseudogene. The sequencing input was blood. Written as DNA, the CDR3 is TGTGCCAGCAGCCAAGCTTCTCGGGTTTATAGCGGGGAGCTGTTTTTT. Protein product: CASSQASRVYSGELFF.